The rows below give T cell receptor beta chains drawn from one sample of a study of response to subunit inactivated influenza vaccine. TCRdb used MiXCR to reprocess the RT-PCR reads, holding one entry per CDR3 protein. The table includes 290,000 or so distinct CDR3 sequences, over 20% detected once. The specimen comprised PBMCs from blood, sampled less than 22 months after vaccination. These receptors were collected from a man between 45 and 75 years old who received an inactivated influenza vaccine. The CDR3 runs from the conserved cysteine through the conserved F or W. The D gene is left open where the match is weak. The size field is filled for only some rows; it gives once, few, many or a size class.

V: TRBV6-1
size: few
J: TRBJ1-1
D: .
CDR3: CASRKGQGFTEAFF
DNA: TGTGCCAGCAGAAAGGGGCAGGGGTTCACTGAAGCTTTCTTT

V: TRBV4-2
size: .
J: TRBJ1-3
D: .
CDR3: CASSQASSSGNTIYF
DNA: TGTGCCAGCAGCCAAGCATCCAGCTCTGGAAACACCATATATTTT

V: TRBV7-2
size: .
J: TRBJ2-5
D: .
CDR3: CASSLDWQARETQYF
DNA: TGTGCCAGCAGCTTAGACTGGCAGGCTCGGGAGACCCAGTACTTC

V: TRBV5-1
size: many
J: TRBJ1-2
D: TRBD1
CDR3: CASSSGQGYGYTF
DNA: TGTGCCAGCAGCTCTGGACAGGGCTATGGCTACACCTTC

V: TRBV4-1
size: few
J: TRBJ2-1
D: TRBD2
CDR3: CASSQRPLAGGHNEQFF
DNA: TGCGCCAGCAGCCAAAGACCACTAGCGGGAGGACACAATGAGCAGTTCTTC

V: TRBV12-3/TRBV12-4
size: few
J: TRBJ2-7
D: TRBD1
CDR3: CASSVPLGRGTEEQYF
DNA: TGTGCCAGCAGTGTTCCGTTGGGCAGGGGGACGGAAGAGCAGTACTTC

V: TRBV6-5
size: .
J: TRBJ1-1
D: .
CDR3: CASSYSTGGSTKAFF
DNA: TGTGCCAGCAGTTACTCGACGGGGGGATCCACTAAAGCTTTCTTT

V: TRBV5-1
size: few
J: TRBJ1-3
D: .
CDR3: CASRPDGGSGNTIYF
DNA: TGCGCCAGCAGACCGGACGGCGGCTCTGGAAACACCATATATTTT

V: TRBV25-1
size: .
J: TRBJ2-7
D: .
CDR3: CASTDQPYEQYF
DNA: TGTGCCAGCACTGATCAGCCCTACGAGCAGTACTTC

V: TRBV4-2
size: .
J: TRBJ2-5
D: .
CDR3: CASSQRSSGIAETQYF
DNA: TGTGCCAGCAGCCAGCGAAGTTCAGGGATAGCGGAGACCCAGTACTTC

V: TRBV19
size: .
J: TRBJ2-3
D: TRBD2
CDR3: CASSILLAGGSADTQYF
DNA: TGTGCCAGTAGTATCCTCCTGGCGGGAGGGTCGGCAGATACGCAGTATTTT

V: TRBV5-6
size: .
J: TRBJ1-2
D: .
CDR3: CASSLWTVDHYGYTF
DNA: TGTGCCAGCAGCTTGTGGACAGTCGACCACTATGGCTACACCTTC

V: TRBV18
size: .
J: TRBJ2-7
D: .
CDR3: CASYRGGDYEQYF
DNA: TGTGCCAGCTACCGAGGGGGGGACTACGAGCAGTACTTC

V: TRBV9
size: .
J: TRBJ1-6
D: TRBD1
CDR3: CASKAGTGPSPLHF
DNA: TGTGCCAGCAAGGCTGGGACAGGTCCTTCACCCCTCCACTTT

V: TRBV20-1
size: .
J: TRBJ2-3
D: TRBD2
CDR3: CSARDLVRGYTDTQYF
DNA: TGCAGTGCTAGAGATCTAGTGCGGGGGTACACAGATACGCAGTATTTT

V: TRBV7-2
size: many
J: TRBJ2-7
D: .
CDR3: CASSLGREQYF
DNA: TGTGCCAGCAGCTTGGGACGCGAGCAGTACTTC

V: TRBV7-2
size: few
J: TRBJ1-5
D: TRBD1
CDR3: CASTTSTGLWHF
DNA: TGTGCCAGCACCACCTCGACAGGGCTTTGGCATTTT

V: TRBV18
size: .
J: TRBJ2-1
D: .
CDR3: CASSPGQGGEQFF
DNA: TGTGCCAGCTCACCAGGGCAGGGCGGTGAGCAGTTCTTC

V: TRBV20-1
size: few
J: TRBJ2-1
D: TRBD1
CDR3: CSAIATGNPYNEQFF
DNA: TGCAGTGCTATAGCGACAGGGAACCCCTACAATGAGCAGTTCTTC

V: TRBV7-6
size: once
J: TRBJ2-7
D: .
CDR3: CAGSLVKGPTYEQYF
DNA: TGTGCCGGCAGCTTAGTGAAGGGTCCCACCTACGAGCAGTACTTC

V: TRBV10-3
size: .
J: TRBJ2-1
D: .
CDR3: CATTDSPTYNEQFF
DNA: TGTGCCACGACGGACAGCCCGACCTACAATGAGCAGTTCTTC

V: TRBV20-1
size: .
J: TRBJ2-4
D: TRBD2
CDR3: CSARETSGVAKNIQYF
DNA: TGCAGTGCTAGAGAAACTAGCGGGGTAGCCAAAAACATTCAGTACTTC

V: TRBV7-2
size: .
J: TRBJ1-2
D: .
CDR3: CASSHRETNYGYTF
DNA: TGTGCCAGCAGCCACAGGGAAACTAACTATGGCTACACCTTC

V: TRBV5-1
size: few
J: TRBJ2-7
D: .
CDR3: CASSPDSTTRAYEQYF
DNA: TGCGCCAGCAGCCCGGACTCTACTACGAGAGCCTACGAGCAGTACTTC

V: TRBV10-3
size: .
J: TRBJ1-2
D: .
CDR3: CAISEPSDPKYGYTF
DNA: TGTGCCATCAGTGAACCCTCAGACCCCAAGTATGGCTACACCTTC

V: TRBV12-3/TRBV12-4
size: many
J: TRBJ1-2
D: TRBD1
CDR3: CASSSQGQGAGGYTF
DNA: TGTGCCAGCAGTTCTCAGGGACAGGGGGCTGGGGGCTACACCTTC

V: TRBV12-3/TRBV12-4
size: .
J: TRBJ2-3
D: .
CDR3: CASSTTLHTQYF
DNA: TGTGCCAGCAGTACGACCCTGCATACGCAGTATTTT

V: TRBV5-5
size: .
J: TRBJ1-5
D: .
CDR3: CASSRNAGSNQPQHF
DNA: TGTGCCAGCAGCCGGAATGCTGGTAGCAATCAGCCCCAGCATTTT

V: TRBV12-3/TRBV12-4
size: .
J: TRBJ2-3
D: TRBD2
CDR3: CASSTRLAVGTDTQYF
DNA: TGTGCCAGCAGTACTAGACTAGCGGTGGGCACAGATACGCAGTATTTT

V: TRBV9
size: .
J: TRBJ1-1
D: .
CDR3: CASSVASESNTEAFF
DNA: TGTGCCAGCAGCGTAGCGAGCGAATCGAACACTGAAGCTTTCTTT

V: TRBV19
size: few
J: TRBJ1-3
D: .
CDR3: CASSPRTDPGNTIYF
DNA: TGTGCCAGTAGTCCACGGACAGATCCTGGAAACACCATATATTTT

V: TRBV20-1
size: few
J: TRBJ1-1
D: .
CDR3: CSARLPGEYGNTEAFF
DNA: TGCAGTGCTAGACTCCCTGGAGAGTACGGGAACACTGAAGCTTTCTTT

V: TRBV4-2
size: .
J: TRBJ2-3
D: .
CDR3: CASSLEGSQYF
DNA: TGTGCCAGCAGTTTAGAGGGGTCGCAGTATTTT

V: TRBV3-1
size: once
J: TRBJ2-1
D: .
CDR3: CASSQRETLYNEQFF
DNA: TGTGCCAGCAGCCAACGAGAGACCCTGTACAATGAGCAGTTCTTC

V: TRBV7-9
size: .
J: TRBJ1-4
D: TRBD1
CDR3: CASNYGQGTNEKLFF
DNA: TGTGCCAGCAACTATGGACAGGGCACAAATGAAAAACTGTTTTTT